The rows below give T cell receptor beta chains drawn from one sample of a study of memory CD4+ T cells and cytomegalovirus serostatus. The table came from immunoSEQ multiplex PCR; TCRdb's copy has only in-frame clones and leaves some out. The table records about 100,000 clones, 80% of them present only once. Sequencing used memory CD4+ T cells from blood. Receptor source: an adult in good health and CMV-seropositive. CDR3s leave out the opening cysteine and the closing phenylalanine or tryptophan. D genes are given only for firm matches. Not all rows give a size; the values are once, few, many and, for expanded clones, a class.

. TRBJ1-2 TRBV7-3 . ASSYDGTSYGYT
once TRBJ1-3 TRBV27 TRBD1 ASSSKGQTIGNTIY
few TRBJ1-5 TRBV10-1 . ASSESHIGRYQPQH
. TRBJ2-5 TRBV9 TRBD2 ASSVAGGQVQETQY
. TRBJ1-1 TRBV4-1 . ASSQDPGRLLNTEAF
. TRBJ1-2 TRBV28 TRBD1 ASRAGQIRWGYT
once TRBJ2-5 TRBV6-6 TRBD2 ASSYSGSGGQETQY
once TRBJ1-5 TRBV28 . ASSRHVNQPQH
. TRBJ2-5 TRBV4-2 . ASSHSSPEGETQY
. TRBJ2-2 TRBV27 TRBD2 ASNTLAGGVAGELF
once TRBJ1-1 TRBV5-4 TRBD1 ASRPRTGKTNTEAF
. TRBJ2-5 TRBV5-6 . AAQKPNQETQY
once TRBJ2-3 TRBV7-8 . ASSLQSGGGLVTDTQY
. TRBJ2-1 TRBV29-1 . SERPLYNEQF
. TRBJ2-2 TRBV11-2 TRBD2 ASSLGVSGSGELF
. TRBJ1-1 TRBV9 . ASSVDAHNTEAF
. TRBJ2-5 TRBV2 TRBD2 ASSVGGSETQY
. TRBJ2-3 TRBV7-9 . ASSLEFSGWQDTQY
. TRBJ2-3 TRBV11-2 TRBD2 ASSFMAGGITDTQY
. TRBJ2-2 TRBV19 . ASTNRMATGELF
. TRBJ1-5 TRBV7-9 . ASSANLLGAQH
. TRBJ2-5 TRBV7-2 . ASSLEGSRGTQY
. TRBJ2-7 TRBV7-8 . ASSLGINRASYEQY
. TRBJ1-2 TRBV28 TRBD1 ASSPPTSDRAYGYT
. TRBJ1-1 TRBV4-1 . ASSQRGGGADTEAF
. TRBJ2-7 TRBV29-1 . SVARAQGVGEEQY
. TRBJ1-2 TRBV29-1 TRBD1 SVEGRGRNGGYT
. TRBJ2-1 TRBV4-2 . ASSQPGQIYNEQF
. TRBJ2-1 TRBV4-1 . ASSQVLGEQF
few TRBJ2-3 TRBV19 . ASSIAGGSGTQY
. TRBJ2-1 TRBV5-6 . ASSLPGLNEQF
. TRBJ2-3 TRBV5-1 . ASSLAGQSTDTQY
. TRBJ2-7 TRBV5-4 . ASSLAGGGSYEQY
. TRBJ2-1 TRBV19 TRBD2 ASTPGLAGNHNEQF
. TRBJ2-7 TRBV11-2 TRBD2 ASSFNSGSYEQY
. TRBJ1-5 TRBV5-5 . ASSLDRGQPQH
few TRBJ2-1 TRBV5-1 . ASSERNEQF
few TRBJ2-5 TRBV9 . ASSVAAGSETQY
. TRBJ2-2 TRBV5-4 . ASRRDVSAGELF
. TRBJ2-7 TRBV19 . ASSITGRTYEQY
few TRBJ1-2 TRBV30 . AWTGPSGGYT
once TRBJ2-1 TRBV7-8 . ASSLLADSSYNEQF
. TRBJ2-7 TRBV28 . ASNPGGVYLGQY
. TRBJ2-4 TRBV19 . ASSSSRSANIQY
. TRBJ1-1 TRBV19 TRBD1 ASTVEGTGFTEAF
. TRBJ2-5 TRBV11-2 TRBD2 ASSLVSSGAGAQY
. TRBJ2-5 TRBV9 TRBD2 ASSPRLAFQETQY
. TRBJ2-5 TRBV11-2 . ASSSSGAGRETQY
. TRBJ2-7 TRBV27 . ASSLKEFSYEQY
. TRBJ1-2 TRBV28 . ASSRGNYGYT